These 14 T cell receptor beta chains share one sample of origin, sequenced in a study of post-analysis software for immune sequencing data. No antigens are known for them. Notes on the study in general: In patients, four to six TRBV segments were more frequent than in controls, with TRBV5-6, TRBV5-1 and TRBV20-1 among them.

Each TCR beta cDNA library carried unique molecular identifiers. TCRdb fed the PCR reads into MiXCR, producing one record per CDR3 protein. The sample has approximately 770,000 distinct CDR3 sequences; around 42% are singletons. Sequencing was performed on blood. Receptors were obtained from a girl aged 10-17 years with multiple sclerosis.

The rearrangement uses TRBV27 and TRBJ2-3; D possibly uses TRBD1 or TRBD2 (5 bases each). Trimming shortened V by 5 bases and J by 4 bases, and 13 bases separated the two germline ends. Germline V gene lookup returns CDR1 MNHEY and CDR2 SMNVEV (reference sequence). This CDR3 has 14 amino acids. The CDR3 nucleotides read TGTGCCAGCAGTCTAGGGACCCAGCCAGATACGCAGTATTTT. Encoded protein: CASSLGTQPDTQYF.

The J gene is TRBJ1-5, the V gene TRBV7-2; 7 positions match TRBD1. Germline trimming cut 3 bases from V and 0 bases from J; bases unmatched to any gene: 11. This CDR3 comprises 18 residues. Germline V CDR1 and CDR2: SGHTA, FQGNSA. The CDR3 protein is CASSFRPEGAASNQPQHF. Here the CDR3 DNA reads TGTGCCAGCAGCTTTAGACCAGAGGGGGCTGCTAGCAATCAGCCCCAGCATTTT.

This clonotype was seen a handful of times. V usage is TRBV27 and J usage is TRBJ2-6; no firm D call. Trimming shortened V by 4 bases and J by 3 bases, and 7 bases separated the two germline ends. CDR3 length: 14 amino acids. Per germline, CDR1 MNHEY and CDR2 SMNVEV (reference sequence). The CDR3 here is CASSSGRGANVLTF. The CDR3, as DNA: TGTGCCAGCAGTTCGGGTCGTGGGGCCAACGTCCTGACTTTC.

The chain carries TRBV29-1 and TRBJ2-1, with 11 bases matching TRBD2. J lost 9 bases, V lost 7 bases, and 8 bases had no gene match. This CDR3 has 13 amino acids. Germline V gives CDR1 SQVTM, CDR2 ANQGSEA. The CDR3 DNA reads as TGCAGCGCGACTAGCGGGACCCGTGGTGAGCAGTTCTTC. It codes for CSATSGTRGEQFF.

This clonotype has more than one count but fewer than ten. The gene calls are TRBV20-1 and TRBJ2-1, with TRBD1 matching over 10 bases. The V segment lost 5 bases and the J segment 3 bases; nucleotides outside the gene matches: 4. CDR3 length: 14 residues. The germline V gene has CDR1 DFQATT and CDR2 SNEGSKA (reference sequence). CDR3 amino acids: CSAPGTGDYNEQFF. Written as DNA, the CDR3 is TGCAGTGCTCCCGGGACAGGGGACTACAATGAGCAGTTCTTC.

This chain uses TRBV2 with TRBJ2-7; the match to TRBD2 covers 10 bases. From germline, CDR1 is SNHLY and CDR2 FYNNEI. The V and J ends lost 11 bases and 2 bases, in that order; junction bases with no gene match: 12. The CDR3 sequence is 15 residues long. CDR3 loop: CAGGRTSGNPYEQYF. The CDR3 DNA follows: TGTGCCGGAGGACGGACTAGCGGAAATCCCTACGAGCAGTACTTC.

The CDR3 loop reads CSVEGGPAHSTDTQYF. CDR3 DNA: TGCAGCGTTGAGGGTGGGCCAGCCCACAGCACAGATACGCAGTATTTT. V is TRBV29-1 and J is TRBJ2-3; D gene unclear. The CDR3 consists of 16 residues. Germline V gene lookup returns CDR1 SQVTM and CDR2 ANQGSEA. The V end lost 3 bases, the J end lost 0 bases, and 16 bases lay between the germline ends.

The V call is TRBV7-9, the J call TRBJ2-1; D remains unclear. Germline V CDR1 and CDR2: SEHNR, FQNEAQ (reference sequence). The CDR3 contains 8 residues. Trimming left V 1 base short and J 14 bases short, with 0 bases between. Here the CDR3 DNA reads TGTGCCAGCAGCTTAGAGTTCTTC. Amino acids: CASSLEFF.

CDR3 protein: CASSGLNTDTQYF. CDR3 nucleotide sequence: TGTGCCAGCAGTGGACTAAACACAGATACGCAGTATTTT. V is TRBV25-1 and J is TRBJ2-3, with TRBD2 as a possible D gene (5 bases). CDR3 length equals 13 residues. Trimming stripped 4 bases from V and 2 bases from J, with 7 bases between. CDR1 MGHDK and CDR2 SYGVNS come from the germline V gene.

This chain connects TRBV5-1 to TRBJ1-2, with D unresolved. This CDR3 contains 13 residues. The germline V and J ends were trimmed by 6 bases and 4 bases, with 13 bases remaining between them. Germline V gives CDR1 SGHRS, CDR2 YFSETQ. The DNA of the CDR3 is TGCGCCAGCAACCTAGGGAGTTCCTATGGCTACACCTTC. Translating gives CASNLGSSYGYTF.

The chain is built from TRBV5-1 and TRBJ2-6; the match to TRBD1 covers 8 bases. V lost 4 bases to trimming and J lost 0 bases; unmatched junction nucleotides: 15. This CDR3 comprises 20 residues. Germline loops: CDR1 SGHRS, CDR2 YFSETQ. CDR3 DNA sequence: TGCGCCAGCAGCCGGACTTCGGTACGGACAGGGAGCTCTGGGGCCAACGTCCTGACTTTC. As protein: CASSRTSVRTGSSGANVLTF.

This chain joins TRBV7-2 and TRBJ2-3; D remains ambiguous. Trimming stripped 2 bases from V and 0 bases from J, with 9 bases between. The CDR3 is made up of 15 amino acids. Germline lookup yields CDR1 SGHTA and CDR2 FQGNSA. The CDR3 loop reads CASSLTPASTDTQYF. The CDR3 DNA follows: TGTGCCAGCAGCTTAACCCCCGCAAGCACAGATACGCAGTATTTT.

This rearrangement joins TRBV20-1 to TRBJ2-1; TRBD2 aligns across 7 bases. Germline trimming cut 4 bases from V and 4 bases from J; bases unmatched to any gene: 13. From germline, CDR1 is DFQATT and CDR2 SNEGSKA (reference sequence). CDR3 length: 16 residues. The CDR3 DNA follows: TGCAGTGCTACGGTAGCGGGTCTCAACGGTTACAATGAGCAGTTCTTC. Amino acid sequence: CSATVAGLNGYNEQFF.

This chain links TRBV14 with TRBJ1-1; D is unclear. Germline V gene sequence: CDR1 SGHDN, CDR2 FVKESK. V dropped 4 bases and J dropped 0 bases, with 18 bases sitting between them. The CDR3 is 17 amino acids. The CDR3 is CASSRNAGPLMNTEAFF. The CDR3 nucleotides read TGTGCCAGCAGCCGTAATGCCGGTCCGTTGATGAACACTGAAGCTTTCTTT.